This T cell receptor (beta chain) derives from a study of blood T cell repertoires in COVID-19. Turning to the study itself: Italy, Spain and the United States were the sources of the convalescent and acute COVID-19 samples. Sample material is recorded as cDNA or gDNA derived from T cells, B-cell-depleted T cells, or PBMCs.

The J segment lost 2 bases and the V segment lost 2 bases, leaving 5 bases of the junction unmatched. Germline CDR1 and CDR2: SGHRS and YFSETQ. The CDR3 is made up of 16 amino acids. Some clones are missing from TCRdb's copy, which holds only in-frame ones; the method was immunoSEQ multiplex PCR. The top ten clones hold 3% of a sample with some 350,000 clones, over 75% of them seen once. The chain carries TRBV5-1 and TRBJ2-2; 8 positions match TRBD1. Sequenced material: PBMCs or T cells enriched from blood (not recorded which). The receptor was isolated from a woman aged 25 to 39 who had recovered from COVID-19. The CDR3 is CASSFLQGVNTGELFF. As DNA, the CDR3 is TGCGCCAGCAGCTTCTTACAGGGGGTTAACACCGGGGAGCTGTTTTTT.